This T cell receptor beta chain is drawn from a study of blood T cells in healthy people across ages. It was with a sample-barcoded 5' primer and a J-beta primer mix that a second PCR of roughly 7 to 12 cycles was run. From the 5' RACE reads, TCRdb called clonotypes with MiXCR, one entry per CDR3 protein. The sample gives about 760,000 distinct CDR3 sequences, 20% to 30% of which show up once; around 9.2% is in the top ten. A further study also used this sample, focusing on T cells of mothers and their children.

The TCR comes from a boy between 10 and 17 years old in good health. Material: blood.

CDR3 nucleotides: TGTGCCAGCAGCCAAGACTGGGAAGAGACCCAGTACTTC. It encodes CASSQDWEETQYF. The J gene is TRBJ2-5, the V gene TRBV3-1; D not resolved. The V gene lost 0 bases and the J gene lost 3 bases, with 5 bases spanning the gap. The CDR3 runs 13 residues. Per the germline V gene, CDR1 is LGHDT and CDR2 is YNNKEL (reference sequence).